This T cell receptor beta chain came from a study of blood T cell repertoires in COVID-19. Whole-study context: COVID-19 samples collected from the United States, Italy and Spain covered acute and convalescent phases. T cells, B-cell-depleted T cells, or PBMCs supplied cDNA or gDNA.

The CDR3 is made up of 15 amino acids. The germline V gene has CDR1 SNHLY and CDR2 FYNNEI. The V gene lost 3 bases and the J gene lost 0 bases, with 10 bases spanning the gap. Authors' analysis steps: Estimated nucleated cell counts came from reference gene primer amplification. Generated by immunoSEQ multiplex PCR, the TCRdb table keeps only in-frame clones and is missing some. V and J calls and clone size are as listed in that table; D and trimming were resolved from the DNA. The data show tens of thousands of clones, about 85% seen once. The chain has TRBV2 and TRBJ2-3; no reliable D call. Sequencing was carried out using peripheral blood. This TCR was sampled from a male donor with acute or convalescent COVID-19. The CDR3 is CASSDSKPSTDTQYF. CDR3 DNA: TGTGCCAGCAGTGACTCCAAGCCTAGCACAGATACGCAGTATTTT.